The 17 T cell receptor beta chains below were found in one sample sequenced in a study of T cells after yellow fever vaccination. TCRdb fed the 5' RACE reads into MiXCR, producing one record per CDR3 protein. The sample lists about 630,000 distinct CDR3 sequences, roughly an eighth occurring once. The material sequenced was PBMCs, taken on the day of the yellow fever booster vaccination. Receptor source: a man under 40 who received the YFV17D yellow fever vaccine.

This clonotype was observed a few times. V usage is TRBV2 and J usage is TRBJ2-3, with TRBD2 matching 10 bases. This CDR3 region has 16 residues. Trimming at V came to 6 bases and at J to 5 bases, leaving 11 bases not matched to a gene. The germline gives CDR1 SNHLY, CDR2 FYNNEI. The CDR3: CASRIEAGGPIDTQYF. DNA of the CDR3: TGTGCCAGCAGAATAGAAGCGGGAGGGCCGATAGATACGCAGTATTTT. The full variable domain, in which reference TRBV2 and TRBJ2-3 provide the parts outside the CDR3, is EPEVTQTPSHQVTQMGQEVILRCVPISNHLYFYWYRQILGQKVEFLVSFYNNEISEKSEIFDDQFSVERPDGSNFTLKIRSTKLEDSAMYFCASRIEAGGPIDTQYFGPGTRLTVL.

The table lists this clonotype with a few counts. The V and J genes are TRBV11-2 and TRBJ1-1, with D uncertain. Germline loops: CDR1 SGHAT, CDR2 FQNNGV. This CDR3 has 16 residues. The V end lost 0 bases, the J end lost 12 bases, and 23 bases lay between the germline ends. This CDR3 is CASSLDGGSPGRKSFF. The CDR3 DNA reads TGTGCCAGCAGCTTAGATGGAGGCAGTCCGGGTCGGAAGTCTTTCTTT.

The chain uses TRBV6-1 and TRBJ2-1; D not resolved. CDR1 and CDR2 (germline): MNHNS, SASEGT. The V end was cut by 6 bases, the J end by 6 bases, with 21 bases between. The CDR3 covers 16 residues. CDR3 in amino acids: CASSGVYWSGSNEQFF. The CDR3 DNA reads TGTGCCAGCAGCGGCGTTTATTGGAGTGGCAGCAATGAGCAGTTCTTC.

This sequence joins TRBV20-1 and TRBJ2-5; no firm D call. CDR1 DFQATT and CDR2 SNEGSKA come from the germline V gene (reference sequence). The CDR3 covers 10 residues. V gave up 3 bases and J gave up 4 bases, with 3 bases separating them. The CDR3 spells CSASSETQYF. CDR3 bases: TGCAGTGCTAGTTCAGAGACCCAGTACTTC.

This clonotype was observed a handful of times. This chain connects TRBV12-3 or TRBV12-4 to TRBJ2-1; D might be TRBD1 (5 bases). V lost 3 bases and J 8 bases, leaving 20 bases between the germline ends. CDR3 length equals 16 residues. CDR3 residues: CASSLGLSGLSDEQFF. In DNA form, the CDR3 reads TGTGCCAGCAGTTTGGGGCTATCAGGTCTATCTGATGAGCAGTTCTTC.

The J gene is TRBJ2-1, the V gene TRBV7-2, with D maybe TRBD2 (5 bases). The CDR3 runs 16 residues. Germline loops: CDR1 SGHTA, CDR2 FQGNSA. V lost 4 bases and J lost 10, with 23 bases in between. For the CDR3, the DNA is TGTGCCAGCAGCTCCGGCTTTAGGCTAGCCTCGGGGGAGCAGTTCTTC. It specifies CASSSGFRLASGEQFF.

This clonotype was counted at least ten times. The chain uses TRBV27 and TRBJ2-1; 11 bases align to TRBD2. V lost 7 bases, J lost 2 bases, and 4 bases stayed unmatched. Germline V CDR1 and CDR2: MNHEY, SMNVEV (reference sequence). This CDR3 region has 15 residues. CDR3 loop: CASTLAGGTYNEQFF. The CDR3 DNA reads as TGTGCCAGCACCCTAGCGGGAGGAACCTACAATGAGCAGTTCTTC.

On this clonotype: With a much larger clone just one base away, this may be a read error. The chain has TRBV4-2 and TRBJ2-7, with TRBD2 matching 7 bases. The germline V gene has CDR1 LGHNA and CDR2 YNFKEQ. V trimming: 4 bases; J trimming: 5 bases; junction bases outside the gene matches: 8. CDR3 length: 14 amino acids. CDR3 sequence (DNA): TGTGCCAGCAGCCCAGGACTAGAAGGCAACGAGCAGTACTTC. Translated: CASSPGLEGNEQYF.

This clonotype was counted between two and nine times. V is TRBV7-9 and J is TRBJ1-3, with unresolved D. V gave up 2 bases and J gave up 0 bases, with 8 bases separating them. Per the germline V gene, CDR1 is SEHNR and CDR2 is FQNEAQ (reference sequence). CDR3 length: 15 amino acids. CDR3 region: CASSLIASSGNTIYF. CDR3 nucleotides: TGTGCCAGCAGCTTAATTGCTAGCTCTGGAAACACCATATATTTT.

This clonotype turned up a few times. The J gene is TRBJ1-1, the V gene TRBV18; D remains ambiguous. This CDR3 region has 12 residues. The V gene's germline CDR1 is KGHSH and CDR2 LQKENI. V was cut by 5 bases and J by 4 bases, with 8 bases left in between. As DNA, the CDR3 is TGTGCCAGCTCAGACTTTTCCACTGAAGCTTTCTTT. Its protein product is CASSDFSTEAFF. Supplemented by reference TRBV18 and TRBJ1-1, the full variable domain reads NAGVMQNPRHLVRRRGQEARLRCSPMKGHSHVYWYRQLPEEGLKFMVYLQKENIIDESGMPKERFSAEFPKEGPSILRIQQVVRGDSAAYFCASSDFSTEAFFGQGTRLTVV.

The rearrangement uses TRBV6-2 or TRBV6-3 and TRBJ2-1; 8 bases fit TRBD2. Per germline, CDR1 MNHEY and CDR2 SVGEGT. Germline trimming cut 8 bases from V and 5 bases from J; bases unmatched to any gene: 8. This CDR3 spans 14 amino acids. The CDR3 sequence is CASRVAGGHNEQFF. The CDR3 DNA reads TGTGCCAGCCGCGTTGCGGGAGGCCACAATGAGCAGTTCTTC.

This chain connects TRBV6-2 or TRBV6-3 to TRBJ2-2; 11 bases are a match to TRBD1. The junction had 6 bases not matched to a gene; V was cut back by 6 bases and J by 3 bases. The CDR3 spans 16 residues. The germline V gene has CDR1 MNHEY and CDR2 SVGEGT. CDR3 coding DNA: TGTGCCAGCAGGGACTCGGACAGGGGGCACACCGGGGAGCTGTTTTTT. Residues: CASRDSDRGHTGELFF.

The table lists this clonotype with a few counts. V gene TRBV30 combines with J gene TRBJ2-1; TRBD2 might be the D (5 bases). This CDR3 is 12 amino acids long. Trimming took 2 bases from V and 12 from J, leaving 14 bases between them. In germline, CDR1 is GTSNPN, CDR2 SVGIG (reference sequence). CDR3 bases: TGTGCCTGGAGTTTCCTGAGGGCCATGCAGTTCTTC. Protein product: CAWSFLRAMQFF.

This clonotype was counted only a few times. This chain connects TRBV20-1 to TRBJ2-1; 7 bases align to TRBD2. V shed 6 bases, J shed 7 bases, and the junction held 6 bases outside the gene matches. Germline-derived CDR1 and CDR2 are DFQATT and SNEGSKA (reference sequence). This CDR3 region has 12 residues. The CDR3 sequence is CSASRLANEQFF. CDR3 DNA: TGCAGTGCCAGTCGACTAGCTAATGAGCAGTTCTTC.

This clonotype was seen a few times. V gene TRBV3-1 combines with J gene TRBJ2-7; TRBD2 is a possible D gene (6 bases). Trimming took 1 base from V and 2 from J, leaving 12 bases between them. Germline V lookup: CDR1 LGHDT, CDR2 YNNKEL (reference sequence). The CDR3 totals 15 residues. The chain's CDR3 is CASSQGTSQTYEQYF. The CDR3 bases are TGTGCCAGCAGCCAAGGAACTAGCCAGACCTACGAGCAGTACTTC.

The V and J genes are TRBV5-4 and TRBJ2-7; D is ambiguous. V was pared by 4 bases and J by 0 bases, with 8 bases between. Germline loops: CDR1 SGHNT, CDR2 YYREEE (reference sequence). The length of the CDR3 is 13 residues. Written as DNA, the CDR3 is TGTGCCAGCAGCCCGGAGTTCTCCTACGAGCAGTACTTC. Protein product: CASSPEFSYEQYF.

The chain combines TRBV20-1 with TRBJ2-3; TRBD2 matches at 9 bases. J was trimmed by 1 base and V by 3 bases; bases with no gene match: 5. Germline lookup yields CDR1 DFQATT and CDR2 SNEGSKA (reference sequence). The CDR3 spans 15 residues. The CDR3 sequence is CSASFGGRGTDTQYF. The CDR3 DNA is TGCAGTGCTAGTTTCGGCGGGAGGGGCACAGATACGCAGTATTTT.